Following are 10 T cell receptor beta chains from one sample sequenced in a study of blood T cell repertoires in COVID-19 (dated by TCRdb to 2020 to 2022). Libraries were constructed by the immunoSEQ multiplex PCR assay. In TCRdb, the immuneACCESS table is reduced to in-frame sequences with V and J assigned. These tables do not hold every clone; where another copy was compared, an unresolved V gene accounts for under half, and the others remain unexplained. The sample table records approximately 310,000 clones; approximately 81% of these occur just once. Jointly, the top ten make up 1.5% to 2% of the sample. Sequencing was performed on PBMCs or T cells enriched from blood (not recorded which). The receptors stem from a woman younger than 45 who had been exposed to COVID-19.

The rearrangement uses TRBV18 and TRBJ1-2, with D unresolved. Trimming removed 1 base from V and 6 bases from J, with 9 bases in between. The CDR3 covers 13 residues. Germline V gene lookup returns CDR1 KGHSH and CDR2 LQKENI. The CDR3 protein is CASSPRGYDGYTF. The CDR3 DNA reads TGTGCCAGCTCACCACGAGGGTACGATGGCTACACCTTC.

Only a few counts were recorded for this clone. The rearrangement joins TRBV2 to TRBJ2-7; tentatively, D is TRBD2 (6 bases). Germline CDR1 reads SNHLY; CDR2 reads FYNNEI. The CDR3 totals 13 residues. Trimming took off 9 bases at V and 5 bases at J, with 17 bases between the two ends. The CDR3 here is CASTRTERDEQYF. For the CDR3, the DNA is TGTGCCAGTACGAGGACTGAGCGGGACGAGCAGTACTTC.

The CDR3 spells CASSSQGSGEKLFF. The CDR3 DNA reads as TGTGCCAGCAGCTCACAGGGCTCGGGTGAAAAACTGTTTTTT. The chain is built from TRBV11-2 and TRBJ1-4; a possible D gene is TRBD1 (6 bases). The CDR3 covers 14 residues. Germline V gene data show CDR1 as SGHAT and CDR2 as FQNNGV. The ends were cut back, 4 bases at V and 7 bases at J, with 13 bases in the middle.

This clone was found many times. The V and J genes are TRBV7-8 and TRBJ1-3; maybe TRBD1 (6 bases). V shed 4 bases and J shed 4 bases, with 14 bases lying between them. This CDR3 contains 15 residues. Germline V lookup: CDR1 SGHVS, CDR2 FQNEAQ. CDR3 protein: CASSSYRAQGNTIYF. In DNA form, the CDR3 reads TGTGCCAGCAGCTCATACAGGGCTCAAGGAAACACCATATATTTT.

V gene TRBV7-9 combines with J gene TRBJ2-7, with D unresolved. V was clipped by 4 bases and J by 0 bases, with 7 bases between them. In germline, CDR1 is SEHNR, CDR2 FQNEAQ (reference sequence). This CDR3 comprises 13 residues. The CDR3 nucleotides are TGTGCCAGCAGCTCTAGTAGCTCCTACGAGCAGTACTTC. It yields the protein CASSSSSSYEQYF.

The chain employs TRBV29-1 and TRBJ2-7, with D perhaps matching TRBD1 (5 bases). The V gene lost 5 bases and the J gene lost 0 bases, with 14 bases spanning the gap. The CDR3 covers 14 residues. Germline CDR1 SQVTM, CDR2 ANQGSEA. For the CDR3, the DNA is TGCAGCGTTTGGGGCCAGCAACCCTCCTACGAGCAGTACTTC. Amino acid sequence: CSVWGQQPSYEQYF.

The V and J genes are TRBV11-2 and TRBJ1-1; 8 bases match TRBD1. Germline values: CDR1 SGHAT, CDR2 FQNNGV. Trimming at V came to 4 bases and at J to 0 bases, leaving 7 bases not matched to a gene. The CDR3 is 16 amino acids. The CDR3 spells CASSSRTGPLNTEAFF. The CDR3 coding sequence is TGTGCCAGCAGCTCTCGGACAGGGCCTTTGAACACTGAAGCTTTCTTT. Complete variable domain (other parts from reference TRBV11-2 and TRBJ1-1): EAGVAQSPRYKIIEKRQSVAFWCNPISGHATLYWYQQILGQGPKLLIQFQNNGVVDDSQLPKDRFSAERLKGVDSTLKIQPAKLEDSAVYLCASSSRTGPLNTEAFFGQGTRLTVV.

The rearrangement joins TRBV30 to TRBJ2-2; the D is unclear. CDR1 and CDR2 (germline): GTSNPN, SVGIG (reference sequence). The CDR3 loop spans 12 amino acids. Trimming took off 2 bases at V and 5 bases at J, with 6 bases between the two ends. The CDR3 coding sequence is TGTGCCTGGAGTCTACGTACCGGGGAGCTGTTTTTT. Its translation: CAWSLRTGELFF.

The chain recombines TRBV2 with TRBJ2-1, with 10 bases fitting TRBD2. The CDR3 runs 16 residues. The J segment lost 0 bases and the V segment lost 11 bases, leaving 10 bases of the junction unmatched. Germline lookup yields CDR1 SNHLY and CDR2 FYNNEI. CDR3 region: CARSIAGGSSYNEQFF. Here the CDR3 DNA reads TGTGCCCGAAGCATAGCGGGAGGTAGCTCCTACAATGAGCAGTTCTTC.

This chain connects TRBV7-2 to TRBJ2-7; D ambiguous. V was trimmed by 2 bases and J by 4 bases, leaving 15 bases between them. Germline CDR1 SGHTA, CDR2 FQGNSA. This CDR3 is built from 15 residues. CDR3 in amino acids: CASSLNRQEIYEQYF. CDR3 in DNA: TGTGCCAGCAGCTTAAACCGGCAGGAAATTTACGAGCAGTACTTC.